Below are 18 T cell receptor beta chains sequenced from a single sample in a study of blood T cell repertoires in COVID-19. Repertoires were generated with immunoSEQ multiplex PCR, while TCRdb's copy carries only in-frame clones and drops some. Here the sample spans around 160,000 clones, approximately 88% being singletons. The sequencing input was peripheral blood. The receptors shown here come from a man aged 60-69 years with acute or convalescent COVID-19.

In this sample, this clone turned up a few times. The DNA for the CDR3 is TGTGCCAGCAGCCCCTCCTTGGCCCTTGAATTTGGCTACACCTTC. Its protein is CASSPSLALEFGYTF. V usage is TRBV2 and J usage is TRBJ1-2; D gene unclear. The CDR3 consists of 15 residues. Between the trimmed V and J ends, which lost 6 bases and 7 bases, there was a span of 21 bases. The germline CDR1 and CDR2 sequences are SNHLY and FYNNEI.

V usage is TRBV5-1 and J usage is TRBJ2-7; TRBD1 matches at 8 bases. CDR1 and CDR2 from the germline V gene are SGHRS and YFSETQ. Trimming at V came to 0 bases and at J to 4 bases, leaving 9 bases not matched to a gene. The CDR3 is 16 residues long. For the CDR3, the DNA is TGCGCCAGCAGCTTGGGGCGACAGGGGAATACTTACGAGCAGTACTTC. Translated: CASSLGRQGNTYEQYF.

This clone was observed once. The rearrangement joins TRBV6-6 to TRBJ1-1, with 8 bases fitting TRBD1. Trimming removed 8 bases from V and 1 base from J; junction bases left unmatched: 3. The CDR3 consists of 13 residues. Germline V gene data show CDR1 as MNHNY and CDR2 as SVGAGI (reference sequence). The CDR3 DNA reads TGTGCCAGCCTGACAGGGGCGAACACTGAAGCTTTCTTT. Translating gives CASLTGANTEAFF.

This chain connects TRBV5-1 to TRBJ2-5; 8 nucleotides align to TRBD1. The CDR3 spans 15 residues. With V trimmed by 4 bases and J by 3 bases, 8 bases remained unmatched. Germline V gene data show CDR1 as SGHRS and CDR2 as YFSETQ. The CDR3 DNA sequence: TGCGCCAGCAGCCCCGACCCAGGGGGCGAAGAGACCCAGTACTTC. It specifies CASSPDPGGEETQYF.

This chain uses TRBV9 with TRBJ1-2; perhaps TRBD1 as D (5 bases). Germline loops: CDR1 SGDLS, CDR2 YYNGEE. The V and J ends lost 0 bases and 8 bases respectively, with 8 bases between them. CDR3 length: 12 amino acids. CDR3 residues: CASSVGGDGYTF. CDR3 coding DNA: TGTGCCAGCAGCGTAGGCGGGGACGGCTACACCTTC.

As to this clone: Other DNA sequences of this sample code for an identical CDR3. The rearrangement uses TRBV5-1 and TRBJ2-2; the D is unclear. Trimming took 3 bases from V and 0 from J, leaving 3 bases between them. Looked up from germline, CDR1 is SGHRS and CDR2 is YFSETQ. There are 13 residues in the CDR3. CDR3 in amino acids: CASSSTNTGELFF. CDR3 nucleotide sequence: TGCGCCAGCAGCTCTACGAACACCGGGGAGCTGTTTTTT.

The chain uses TRBV5-6 and TRBJ2-1; weak D call: TRBD2 (6 bases). Trimming shortened V by 0 bases and J by 4 bases, and 14 bases separated the two germline ends. The V gene's germline CDR1 is SGHDT and CDR2 YYEEEE. The length of the CDR3 is 16 residues. The CDR3 loop is CASSLGRERLYNEQFF. The CDR3 DNA reads as TGTGCCAGCAGCTTGGGACGGGAGAGACTATACAATGAGCAGTTCTTC.

Written as DNA, the CDR3 is TGTGCCTGGACAATATGGCAGGGGGCGGAAGGTGCTTTCTTT. This codes for CAWTIWQGAEGAFF. The chain links TRBV30 to TRBJ1-1, with 8 bases fitting TRBD1. V lost 4 bases to trimming and J lost 11 bases; unmatched junction nucleotides: 15. This CDR3 has 14 residues. CDR1 and CDR2 (germline): GTSNPN, SVGIG (reference sequence).

This clone appeared a single time. This CDR3 is CASSPIQGHEQYF. The CDR3 coding sequence is TGTGCCAGCAGCCCCATTCAGGGTCACGAGCAGTACTTC. The rearrangement links TRBV7-8 to TRBJ2-7, with a possible D match to TRBD1 (5 bases). Germline assignment: CDR1 SGHVS and CDR2 FQNEAQ. Trimming stripped 5 bases from V and 5 bases from J, with 13 bases between. The CDR3 has 13 residues.

The chain couples TRBV7-9 to TRBJ1-2; D not certain. With 5 bases removed from V and 6 bases from J, the gap between germline ends came to 10 bases. CDR1 is SEHNR and CDR2 is FQNEAQ in the germline V gene (reference sequence). The CDR3 is 12 residues long. CDR3: CASSPGSHGYTF. The CDR3 region has the DNA TGTGCCAGCAGCCCTGGGAGTCATGGCTACACCTTC.

The CDR3 sequence is CASGLQWNTEAFF. As DNA, the CDR3 is TGTGCTAGTGGCCTGCAGTGGAACACTGAAGCTTTCTTT. The chain joins TRBV12-5 to TRBJ1-1; D is unresolved. Germline lookup yields CDR1 LGHNT and CDR2 FRNRAP. Trimming shortened V by 6 bases and J by 1 base, and 9 bases separated the two germline ends. CDR3 length equals 13 residues.

This rearrangement joins TRBV7-2 to TRBJ2-4; perhaps TRBD2 as D (5 bases). CDR1 and CDR2 from the germline V gene are SGHTA and FQGNSA. V lost 1 base and J 5 bases, leaving 6 bases between the germline ends. The CDR3 loop spans 13 amino acids. The CDR3 loop is CASSLVRENIQYF. The DNA of the CDR3 is TGTGCCAGCAGCTTAGTGAGGGAAAACATTCAGTACTTC.

This chain links TRBV3-1 (or the pseudogene TRBV3-2) with TRBJ1-1, with D possibly matching TRBD1 (5 bases). Germline V gene sequence: CDR1 LGHDT, CDR2 YNNKEL (reference sequence). Trimming took off 4 bases at V and 1 base at J, with 16 bases between the two ends. The length of the CDR3 is 16 residues. The CDR3: CASSLLSGLSNTEAFF. The CDR3, as DNA: TGTGCCAGCAGCCTGTTATCGGGACTTTCGAACACTGAAGCTTTCTTT.

The chain uses TRBV6-5 and TRBJ1-2; a weak D match, TRBD1 (5 bases). The germline V and J ends were trimmed by 6 bases and 4 bases, with 18 bases remaining between them. Germline CDR1 MNHEY, CDR2 SVGAGI. The CDR3 runs 15 residues. CDR3 protein: CASSHTPTDPYGYTF. In DNA form, the CDR3 reads TGTGCCAGCAGCCATACTCCGACAGACCCCTATGGCTACACCTTC.

This chain links TRBV5-6 with TRBJ2-2; 9 bases agree with TRBD2. The CDR3 is 15 amino acids. Trimming at V came to 4 bases and at J to 7 bases, leaving 8 bases not matched to a gene. Germline loops: CDR1 SGHDT, CDR2 YYEEEE. The DNA for the CDR3 is TGTGCCAGCAGCCTTGTTGCGGGGGGGCTCGGGGAGCTGTTTTTT. This gives the protein CASSLVAGGLGELFF.

The chain joins TRBV7-9 to TRBJ2-1; D is uncertain. CDR1 and CDR2 (germline): SEHNR, FQNEAQ (reference sequence). This CDR3 is built from 11 residues. V lost 1 base and J lost 8, with 3 bases in between. DNA for the CDR3: TGTGCCAGCAGCTTAGTCGATGAGCAGTTCTTC. Translated: CASSLVDEQFF.

The chain uses TRBV2 and TRBJ1-3, with D possibly TRBD1 on 5 matching bases. Germline assignment: CDR1 SNHLY and CDR2 FYNNEI. Trimming took off 4 bases at V and 3 bases at J, with 13 bases between the two ends. The CDR3 is made up of 15 amino acids. The CDR3 region has the DNA TGTGCCAGCAGTGTGGGGAGGGGCGGTGGAAACACCATATATTTT. Encoded protein: CASSVGRGGGNTIYF. The whole variable domain, remainder taken from reference TRBV2 and TRBJ1-3, is EPEVTQTPSHQVTQMGQEVILRCVPISNHLYFYWYRQILGQKVEFLVSFYNNEISEKSEIFDDQFSVERPDGSNFTLKIRSTKLEDSAMYFCASSVGRGGGNTIYFGEGSWLTVV.

The chain uses TRBV6-6 and TRBJ2-1; TRBD1 matches at 7 bases. V trimming: 0 bases; J trimming: 7 bases; junction bases outside the gene matches: 9. The CDR3 loop spans 16 amino acids. Germline values: CDR1 MNHNY, CDR2 SVGAGI (reference sequence). CDR3 DNA sequence: TGTGCCAGCAGTTACTCGGTGACAGGGATACGGAATGAGCAGTTCTTC. It yields the protein CASSYSVTGIRNEQFF.